This T cell receptor beta chain was documented in a study of regulatory T cells in long-lasting Graves disease. This clonotype was seen only a few times. This CDR3 is 16 amino acids long. CDR1 and CDR2 (germline): DFQATT, SNEGSKA (reference sequence). With 0 bases clipped from V and 5 bases from J, the junction kept 9 bases outside the gene matches. The time point here: persistent/refractory GD, antithyroid drugs over 5 years with positive TRAb. PBMC-extracted RNA yielded the TCR library. To make TCR beta libraries, researchers used iRepertoire HTBI primers and Arm-PCR of CDR3 regions. One entry per CDR3 protein results from TCRdb running MiXCR on the multiplex PCR reads. The profile shows roughly 400,000 distinct CDR3 sequences, roughly 21% of them singletons.

The chain carries TRBV20-1 and TRBJ2-3; 9 nucleotides align to TRBD2. The sequencing here drew on peripheral blood mononuclear cells (PBMCs), taken when the disease was refractory, from a patient treated with antithyroid drugs. The clonotype originates from a female donor with Graves disease. CDR3 residues: CSARDYLAGIIDTQYF. CDR3 coding DNA: TGCAGTGCTAGAGATTATCTAGCGGGGATAATAGATACGCAGTATTTT.